One and the same sample provided the 3 T cell receptor beta chains below, sequenced in a study of monozygotic twins with inflammatory bowel disease. From the 5' RACE reads, TCRdb lists one entry per CDR3 protein and no DNA. The sample has fewer than 200,000 distinct CDR3 sequences. The sequenced sample consisted of blood. These receptor sequences come from a human donor with ulcerative colitis or Crohn's disease, or a healthy co-twin of an affected twin (not recorded which).

V and J are TRBV20-1 and TRBJ2-2; TCRdb names TRBD1, which stays unverified in the absence of DNA. The CDR3 runs to 14 residues. Germline V gene data show CDR1 as DFQATT and CDR2 as SNEGSKA (reference sequence). The CDR3 loop is CSARGTANTGELFF.

The CDR3 here is CASSRGEDYGYTF. This chain uses TRBV5-1 with TRBJ1-2. Germline assignment: CDR1 SGHRS and CDR2 YFSETQ. CDR3 length: 13 amino acids.

J is TRBJ1-5 and V is TRBV28; the TCRdb call, TRBD1, lacks DNA for checking. This CDR3 has 16 residues. CDR1 is MDHEN and CDR2 is SYDVKM in the germline V gene. CDR3 amino acids: CASSFIQGALNQPQHF.